This T cell receptor beta chain was documented in a study of T cells in tuberculosis. About this clone: Its antigen is unidentified.

Measured with immunoSEQ multiplex PCR; TCRdb has only the in-frame clones, and not every one. The data contain tens of thousands of clones, approximately 90% of them singletons. Study-wide results and limits: Active tuberculosis patients had shorter CDR3-alpha; the beta difference was nonsignificant.

The CDR3 loop spans 17 amino acids. The V and J ends lost 8 bases and 5 bases respectively, with 25 bases between them. CDR1 and CDR2 (germline): MDHEN, SYDVKM. At study entry, adolescents had tuberculin skin tests and IGRA screening. Each clinical donor contributed on average about 92,000 T cells from unsorted cryopreserved PBMC. The chain is built from TRBV28 and TRBJ1-5; D is perhaps TRBD1 (6 bases). The TCR originated in a donor between 10 and 35 years old with latent tuberculosis or without tuberculosis infection. Sequenced: PBMCs. CDR3 amino acids: CASSPGSYGQSHQPQHF. In DNA form, the CDR3 reads TGTGCCAGCTCACCCGGGTCCTATGGACAGTCCCATCAGCCCCAGCATTTT.